The table lists the clone carrying this T cell receptor beta chain with a count of one. The data belong to a study of blood T cell repertoires in COVID-19. Clones were sequenced by immunoSEQ multiplex PCR, and TCRdb holds only the in-frame ones, with some missing. The data show 300,000 to 350,000 clones, with around 90% seen just once and 3.5% to 4.5% held by the top ten. V lost 5 bases and J lost 4; bases outside the gene matches: 12. CDR3 length equals 18 residues. CDR1 is SGHTA and CDR2 is FQGNSA in the germline V gene. The sample taken for sequencing was PBMCs or T cells enriched from blood (not recorded which). This sequence was found in a woman aged 18-35 years with acute COVID-19. The rearrangement links TRBV7-2 to TRBJ2-2, with 11 bases fitting TRBD2. The CDR3 reads CASSPLGVAGGPTGELFF. DNA of the CDR3: TGTGCCAGCAGCCCCCTCGGGGTAGCGGGAGGGCCCACCGGGGAGCTGTTTTTT.